This TCR beta chain stems from a study of ipilimumab plus nivolumab after autologous stem cell transplantation. Background on the study: Typical patient got 5 ipilimumab doses and about eight nivolumab doses (median). Study results and caveats: TCR repertoire, Treg phenotype and gut microbiota reportedly support more study of this approach.

Ipilimumab, 1 mg/kg, started 14 to 28 days after autologous transplant. Clones were read by immunoSEQ multiplex PCR, and TCRdb kept only the in-frame ones, dropping some. The sample lists about 12,000 clones, approximately 70% seen once, with approximately 10% in the top ten. For this clone: Its antigen is unknown.

The CDR3 consists of 14 residues. V dropped 5 bases and J dropped 0 bases, with 10 bases sitting between them. This TCR derives from a male donor with multiple myeloma. This chain uses TRBV6-7 with TRBJ1-1; no reliable D call. TRBV6-7 is an open reading frame whose function is uncertain. Sequencing was performed on PBMCs, taken in a trial of ipilimumab plus nivolumab as post-transplant consolidation. CDR3 in DNA: TGTGCCAGCAGTATATACGGCTTGAACACTGAAGCTTTCTTT. Translating it yields CASSIYGLNTEAFF.